What follows are 20 T cell receptor beta chains derived from one specimen sequenced in a study of cytomegalovirus exposure and HLA in healthy donors. Measured with immunoSEQ multiplex PCR; TCRdb has only the in-frame clones, and not every one. The table has fewer than 200,000 clones, 87% seen once. Sequenced: PBMCs. The receptors shown here come from a woman aged 30 to 39 in good health and CMV-seronegative.

This chain connects TRBV6-1 to TRBJ2-7; D unclear. CDR1 and CDR2 (germline): MNHNS, SASEGT. This CDR3 contains 14 residues. V shed 3 bases and J shed 0 bases, with 9 bases lying between them. The CDR3 sequence is CASSESGVSYEQYF. In DNA, the CDR3 is TGTGCCAGCAGTGAGTCCGGAGTCTCCTACGAGCAGTACTTC.

DNA for the CDR3: TGCGCCAGCAGCCAAATACAGGGGAACGGGTGGTACGAGCAGTACTTC. Amino acids: CASSQIQGNGWYEQYF. The chain combines TRBV4-1 with TRBJ2-7; 7 bases agree with TRBD1. Germline CDR1 MGHRA, CDR2 YSYEKL. The CDR3 has 16 amino acids. V was pared by 2 bases and J by 4 bases, with 11 bases of the junction left unmatched.

The chain recombines TRBV4-1 with TRBJ1-5, with 8 bases lining up with TRBD1. V shed 0 bases, J shed 7 bases, and the junction held 5 bases outside the gene matches. Germline CDR1 reads MGHRA; CDR2 reads YSYEKL. CDR3 length: 15 residues. The CDR3 region is CASSQDRTGTQPQHF. DNA of the CDR3: TGCGCCAGCAGCCAAGATCGGACAGGGACACAGCCCCAGCATTTT.

The rearrangement uses TRBV28 and TRBJ2-7, with 9 bases matching TRBD1. Germline V gene data show CDR1 as MDHEN and CDR2 as SYDVKM. This CDR3 contains 16 residues. With V trimmed by 6 bases and J by 4 bases, 13 bases remained unmatched. The chain's CDR3 is CASRSAYRTGDYEQYF. The CDR3 DNA sequence: TGTGCCAGCAGATCCGCATACAGGACAGGGGATTACGAGCAGTACTTC.

The chain is built from TRBV5-6 and TRBJ2-3, with D hard to call. Trimming took off 0 bases at V and 4 bases at J, with 12 bases between the two ends. This CDR3 spans 15 amino acids. The germline gives CDR1 SGHDT, CDR2 YYEEEE. The CDR3 nucleotides read TGTGCCAGCAGCTTGGGCGGTCGATTGGCAGATACGCAGTATTTT. Translating gives CASSLGGRLADTQYF.

The rearrangement joins TRBV5-1 to TRBJ1-1; D may be TRBD1 (6 bases). The CDR3 totals 13 residues. With 2 bases removed from V and 5 bases from J, the gap between germline ends came to 10 bases. CDR1 is SGHRS, CDR2 YFSETQ, per germline. This CDR3 is CASSFEGGTEAFF. CDR3 in DNA: TGCGCCAGCAGCTTTGAGGGGGGGACTGAAGCTTTCTTT.

This chain connects TRBV4-1 to TRBJ2-3, with 9 bases lining up with TRBD1. Trimming cost V 4 bases and J 3 bases; bases outside gene matches: 17. Germline V gene data show CDR1 as MGHRA and CDR2 as YSYEKL. The CDR3 length is 19 residues. CDR3 bases: TGCGCCAGCAGCCTTCTCCCGGGACAGGGAGATGTCGGGACAGATACGCAGTATTTT. Protein product: CASSLLPGQGDVGTDTQYF.

This chain uses TRBV14 with TRBJ1-2; 9 nucleotides align to TRBD1. This CDR3 spans 16 amino acids. V lost 1 base to trimming and J lost 6 bases; unmatched junction nucleotides: 9. Germline assignment: CDR1 SGHDN and CDR2 FVKESK. CDR3: CASSQGWGQGFNGYTF. DNA for the CDR3: TGTGCCAGCAGCCAAGGCTGGGGACAGGGTTTCAATGGCTACACCTTC.

The V call is TRBV19, the J call TRBJ1-1, with D uncertain. Germline V gene lookup returns CDR1 LNHDA and CDR2 SQIVND (reference sequence). V dropped 5 bases and J dropped 0 bases, with 10 bases sitting between them. The CDR3 is 14 residues long. The CDR3 region has the DNA TGTGCCAGTAGTCGGAGCGGTATGAACACTGAAGCTTTCTTT. Translating gives CASSRSGMNTEAFF.

The rearrangement links TRBV9 to TRBJ2-1, with 7 bases that match TRBD1. Per germline, CDR1 SGDLS and CDR2 YYNGEE. V dropped 4 bases and J dropped 5; count of bases not matched to a gene: 6. The CDR3 contains 14 residues. For the CDR3, the DNA is TGTGCCAGCAGCCCCCGGGACAGTAACAATGAGCAGTTCTTC. Translated, it gives CASSPRDSNNEQFF.

Concerning this clone itself: A much larger clone lies a single base off, so this may be a read error. The chain is built from TRBV6-1 and TRBJ2-2; perhaps TRBD1 as D (6 bases). The CDR3 is 13 residues long. Germline V gene data show CDR1 as MNHNS and CDR2 as SASEGT. V was pared by 4 bases and J by 5 bases, with 8 bases between. The CDR3 reads CASSAGETGELFF. The CDR3 region has the DNA TGTGCCAGCAGTGCAGGGGAGACCGGGGAGCTGTTTTTT.

This sequence joins TRBV9 and TRBJ2-5; D possibly corresponds to TRBD2 (7 bases). The V and J ends lost 0 bases and 10 bases respectively, with 13 bases between them. The CDR3 is 13 amino acids. Per germline, CDR1 SGDLS and CDR2 YYNGEE. The CDR3 bases are TGTGCCAGCAGCGTAGGCGGGGGCGGGGTCCAGTACTTC. The encoded protein is CASSVGGGGVQYF.

This chain links TRBV4-2 with TRBJ2-7; D gene uncertain. This CDR3 is built from 14 residues. Trimming cost V 1 base and J 2 bases, with 9 bases left between them. Germline V lookup: CDR1 LGHNA, CDR2 YNFKEQ. The CDR3 DNA follows: TGTGCCAGCAGCCAAGCCAGGTGGGCCTACGAGCAGTACTTC. This gives the protein CASSQARWAYEQYF.

The chain carries TRBV27 and TRBJ2-2, with D possibly matching TRBD1 (5 bases). Germline assignment: CDR1 MNHEY and CDR2 SMNVEV (reference sequence). CDR3 length: 15 amino acids. Trimming took 7 bases from V and 0 from J, leaving 12 bases between them. The CDR3 region is CASTEAGTNTGELFF. The DNA of the CDR3 is TGTGCCAGCACCGAGGCAGGGACGAACACCGGGGAGCTGTTTTTT.

The chain is built from TRBV11-2 and TRBJ2-1; TRBD2 might be the D (7 bases). CDR1 is SGHAT, CDR2 FQNNGV, per germline. CDR3 length: 16 amino acids. The V and J ends lost 4 bases and 8 bases respectively, with 21 bases between them. CDR3 region: CASSSLKGGGLDEQFF. The CDR3 region has the DNA TGTGCCAGCAGCTCGTTAAAAGGGGGGGGCCTTGATGAGCAGTTCTTC.

The chain is built from TRBV7-9 and TRBJ2-2; 16 bases agree with TRBD2. Trimming cost V 5 bases and J 3 bases; bases outside gene matches: 6. This CDR3 comprises 18 residues. Germline V gives CDR1 SEHNR, CDR2 FQNEAQ (reference sequence). CDR3 bases: TGTGCCAGCAGCCCGGGACTAGCGGGGGGGCTTCACACCGGGGAGCTGTTTTTT. Its protein product is CASSPGLAGGLHTGELFF.

The J gene is TRBJ2-5, the V gene TRBV11-2; tentative D call: TRBD1 (5 bases). The V gene's germline CDR1 is SGHAT and CDR2 FQNNGV. This CDR3 comprises 15 residues. Trimming shortened V by 5 bases and J by 5 bases, and 18 bases separated the two germline ends. CDR3 residues: CASSQTWRQTETQYF. In nucleotides, the CDR3 is TGTGCCAGCAGCCAAACTTGGCGACAGACGGAGACCCAGTACTTC.

This rearrangement joins TRBV27 to TRBJ2-1; D not resolved. Germline V CDR1 and CDR2: MNHEY, SMNVEV (reference sequence). The CDR3 spans 13 residues. The V end was cut by 4 bases, the J end by 5 bases, with 9 bases between. CDR3 amino acids: CASSSPPHNEQFF. The CDR3 coding sequence is TGTGCCAGCAGTTCCCCTCCCCACAATGAGCAGTTCTTC.

The chain has TRBV5-4 and TRBJ2-2; 13 nucleotides line up with TRBD2. Germline-derived CDR1 and CDR2 are SGHNT and YYREEE (reference sequence). CDR3 size: 16 residues. J was trimmed by 7 bases and V by 5 bases; bases with no gene match: 8. DNA for the CDR3: TGTGCCAGCAGTTTTGGACTAGCGGGGGCAGGCGGGGAGCTGTTTTTT. This gives the protein CASSFGLAGAGGELFF.

Regarding this clone: Other DNA variants within this sample encode the same CDR3. This chain links TRBV30 with TRBJ1-1; maybe TRBD1 (6 bases). V was clipped by 3 bases and J by 2 bases, with 7 bases between them. Germline CDR1 reads GTSNPN; CDR2 reads SVGIG (reference sequence). The CDR3 runs to 12 residues. The CDR3: CAWRGQNTEAFF. The CDR3 DNA reads as TGTGCCTGGAGGGGACAAAACACTGAAGCTTTCTTT. The complete variable domain, with remaining parts taken from reference TRBV30 and TRBJ1-1, reads SQTIHQWPATLVQPVGSPLSLECTVEGTSNPNLYWYRQAAGRGLQLLFYSVGIGQISSEVPQNLSASRPQDRQFILSSKKLLLSDSGFYLCAWRGQNTEAFFGQGTRLTVV.